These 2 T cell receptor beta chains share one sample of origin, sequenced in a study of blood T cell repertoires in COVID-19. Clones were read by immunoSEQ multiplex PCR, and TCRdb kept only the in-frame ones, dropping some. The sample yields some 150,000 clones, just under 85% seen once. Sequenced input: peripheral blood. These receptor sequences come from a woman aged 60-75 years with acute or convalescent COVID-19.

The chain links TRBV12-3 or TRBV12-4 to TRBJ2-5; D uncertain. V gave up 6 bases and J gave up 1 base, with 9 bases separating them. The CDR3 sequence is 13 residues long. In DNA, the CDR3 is TGTGCCAGCAGACCCAACTCCCAAGAGACCCAGTACTTC. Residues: CASRPNSQETQYF.

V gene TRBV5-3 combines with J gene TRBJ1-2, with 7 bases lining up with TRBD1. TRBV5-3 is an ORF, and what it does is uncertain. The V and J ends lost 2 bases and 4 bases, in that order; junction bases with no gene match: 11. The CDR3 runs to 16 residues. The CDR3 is CARSFTIQGIGYGYTF. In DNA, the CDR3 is TGTGCCAGAAGCTTTACCATACAGGGGATTGGCTATGGCTACACCTTC.